This T cell receptor beta chain was retrieved from a study of shared clonotypes between healthy human individuals. Only in-frame clones appear in the TCRdb table, and some are missing; sequencing was by immunoSEQ multiplex PCR. The data show some 2.1 million clones, 93% seen once. Naive-designated CD8 cells lacked CD45RO, were positively enriched for CCR7, and omitted terminally differentiated effector memory CD45RA+ cells. Trimming took 8 bases from V and 4 from J, leaving 15 bases between them. This CDR3 is 13 amino acids long. Germline V gives CDR1 LGHNA, CDR2 YNFKEQ. The receptor was derived from a man younger than 30 in good health. Some clones in this sample may be carry-over from other donors' samples. Sequencing used naive CD8+ T cells from PBMCs. The rearrangement joins TRBV4-2 to TRBJ2-7, with D possibly matching TRBD1 (5 bases). CDR3 residues: CASFWGSKYEQYF. The CDR3 region has the DNA TGTGCCAGCTTTTGGGGCAGCAAGTACGAGCAGTACTTC.